This entry features one T cell receptor beta chain sequence. These data come from a study of shared clonotypes between healthy human individuals. The method was immunoSEQ multiplex PCR; TCRdb's version includes in-frame clones alone and lacks a portion of them. The data contain some 1.5 million clones, 96% of them singletons. Sequenced input: naive CD4+ T cells sorted from blood. Subset noted: CD45RA+ positively selected. The TCR sequence derives from a young man in good health.

The CDR3 DNA reads as TGCAGCGCCAGGATGCGGGAGGGCCAAGAGACCCAGTACTTC. This encodes CSARMREGQETQYF. The chain has TRBV29-1 and TRBJ2-5; 9 nucleotides align to TRBD2. After removal of 7 bases from V and 1 base from J, the junction contained 7 bases not matched to a gene. Per germline, CDR1 SQVTM and CDR2 ANQGSEA. CDR3 length: 14 residues. The entire variable domain, with the rest obtained from reference TRBV29-1 and TRBJ2-5, is as follows: SAVISQKPSRDICQRGTSLTIQCQVDSQVTMMFWYRQQPGQSLTLIATANQGSEATYESGFVIDKFPISRPNLTFSTLTVSNMSPEDSSIYLCSARMREGQETQYFGPGTRLLVL.